These T cell receptor beta chains were read from a single sample in a study of T-cell reconstitution after alpha-beta-depleted transplantation in children. One entry per CDR3 protein results from TCRdb running MiXCR on the PCR reads. Here the sample spans 600,000 to 700,000 distinct CDR3 sequences, roughly 15% being singletons. The sequencing used PBMCs from the stem cell graft donor, collected from the stem cell graft. The receptors stem from a human donor who donated a stem cell graft to a child with acute myeloid leukemia. Each CDR3 is given with its conserved first and last residue. The D gene is left open where the match is weak. Some rows mark clone size as missing; the rest say once, few, many or name a class of expanded clone.

>NA|few|TRBJ2-1|TRBV7-9
TGTGCCAGCAGCTTAGTGAAAGTATACAATGAGCAGTTCTTC
CASSLVKVYNEQFF
>NA|many|TRBJ1-6|TRBV10-3
TGTGCCATCAGTGACAGCGCAAATTCACCCCTCCACTTT
CAISDSANSPLHF
>NA|many|TRBJ2-7|TRBV20-1
TGCAGTGCCCTAGTGCCTGTGGGCTTGTACGAGCAGTACTTC
CSALVPVGLYEQYF
>NA|NA|TRBJ2-3|TRBV7-9
TGTGCCAGCAACCTCCCTAGCTCGGATACGCAGTATTTT
CASNLPSSDTQYF
>TRBD1|many|TRBJ1-5|TRBV20-1
TGCAGTGCTAGGGGACAGAATCAGCCCCAGCATTTT
CSARGQNQPQHF
>NA|NA|TRBJ1-6|TRBV6-2/TRBV6-3
TGTGCCAGCAGGGCAACAGGGATGCGAAATTCACCCCTCCACTTT
CASRATGMRNSPLHF
>TRBD1|few|TRBJ2-3|TRBV20-1
TGCAGTGCTCTTGGTATTTACAGGGGGCGAGGAATATACTCCACAGATACGCAGTATTTT
CSALGIYRGRGIYSTDTQYF
>TRBD2|many|TRBJ2-1|TRBV25-1
TGTGCCAGCATCCCTGCTCGGGGGGACGCCTACAATGAGCAGTTCTTC
CASIPARGDAYNEQFF
>NA|few|TRBJ2-3|TRBV7-2
TGTGCCAGCAGCCAGATAAGTGGGCCGCAGTATTTT
CASSQISGPQYF
>TRBD2|many|TRBJ2-1|TRBV12-3/TRBV12-4
TGTGCCAGCAGGGGGGGGAGCCCATACAATGAGCAGTTCTTC
CASRGGSPYNEQFF
>TRBD1|NA|TRBJ1-5|TRBV10-2
TGCGCCAGCAGCCCCTGGGACAGCTACAATCAGCCCCAGCATTTT
CASSPWDSYNQPQHF
>NA|many|TRBJ2-7|TRBV20-1
TGCAGTGCTAGAGTCGGCTCGAACTCCGAGCAGTACTTC
CSARVGSNSEQYF
>NA|few|TRBJ2-7|TRBV30
TGTGCCTGGAGTCCTAATAGGAACGAGCAGTACTTC
CAWSPNRNEQYF
>NA|NA|TRBJ1-1|TRBV24-1
TGTGCCACCAGTGAAGGAGGGAACACTGAAGCTTTCTTT
CATSEGGNTEAFF
>NA|many|TRBJ1-4|TRBV29-1
TGCAGCGTTGAAAATTATGATGAAAAACTGTTTTTT
CSVENYDEKLFF
>TRBD1|NA|TRBJ1-2|TRBV5-1
TGCGCCAGCAGCTTGGAGCCAGGGGGCTATGGCTACACCTTC
CASSLEPGGYGYTF
>NA|NA|TRBJ2-1|TRBV7-9
TGTGCCAGCCAAAGTTTAGTGGCTCCCAATGAGCAGTTCTTC
CASQSLVAPNEQFF
>NA|NA|TRBJ1-5|TRBV13
TGTGCCAGCAGCTCCCGATCGGACAGTAATCAGCCCCAGCATTTT
CASSSRSDSNQPQHF
>NA|few|TRBJ1-3|TRBV12-3/TRBV12-4
TGTGCCAGCAGTTCCAGGGGCCCCGACTCTGGAAACACCATATATTTT
CASSSRGPDSGNTIYF
>TRBD2|many|TRBJ2-7|TRBV12-3/TRBV12-4
TGTGCCAGCAGTTCCGGGACTAGCCCGGAGTACGAGCAGTACTTC
CASSSGTSPEYEQYF
>NA|few|TRBJ2-7|TRBV9
TGTGCCAGCAGCGCGCGCCCGGAGGCCAGCGAGCAGTACTTC
CASSARPEASEQYF
>TRBD1|few|TRBJ2-6|TRBV24-1
TGTGCCACCAGTGACTTCCCGGACAGGGACAATGGGGCCAACGTCCTGACTTTC
CATSDFPDRDNGANVLTF
>TRBD2|NA|TRBJ2-1|TRBV5-1
TGCGCCAGCAGCTTAGGGAGGGGACTCGATGAGCAGTTCTTC
CASSLGRGLDEQFF
>TRBD2|many|TRBJ2-2|TRBV7-6
TGTGCCAGCAGCTTAGCCTTTGGGGGGGCGAACACCGGGGAGCTGTTTTTT
CASSLAFGGANTGELFF
>NA|NA|TRBJ1-5|TRBV12-3/TRBV12-4
TGTGCCAGCAGTCCTCGAGGGGTCGGGCCGCAGCCCCAGCATTTT
CASSPRGVGPQPQHF
>NA|many|TRBJ1-6|TRBV20-1
TGCAGTGCTAGAGAAGCTCTCGGGGACTCACCCCTCCACTTT
CSAREALGDSPLHF
>TRBD2|many|TRBJ2-5|TRBV20-1
TGCAGTGGATGGACTAGCGTCAACCAAGAGACCCAGTACTTC
CSGWTSVNQETQYF
>TRBD1|NA|TRBJ1-4|TRBV7-9
TGTGCCAGCAGCTTAGGGCAGGGGGCGGACAAACTGTTTTTT
CASSLGQGADKLFF
>NA|many|TRBJ1-1|TRBV20-1
TGCAGTGCCAAAGACTGGGATGAAGCTTTCTTT
CSAKDWDEAFF
>NA|many|TRBJ1-2|TRBV5-6
TGTGCCAGCAGCTTATGGGGCCGCTCTCGCGATGGCTACACCTTC
CASSLWGRSRDGYTF
>TRBD2|few|TRBJ2-7|TRBV20-1
TGCAGTGCTAGAGATCCCGGGGGGGGTGACTACGAGCAGTACTTC
CSARDPGGGDYEQYF
>NA|many|TRBJ2-3|TRBV20-1
TGCAGTGCTAGAGCGCGGGGAGATACGCAGTATTTT
CSARARGDTQYF
>NA|few|TRBJ1-5|TRBV6-5
TGTGCCAGCAGTTACGACGGGAAACATCAGCCCCAGCATTTT
CASSYDGKHQPQHF
>TRBD1|many|TRBJ1-2|TRBV20-1
TGCAGTGCTAGAGGGATGCGGGACAGGGGGATGTCCAACTATGGCTACACCTTC
CSARGMRDRGMSNYGYTF
>NA|few|TRBJ2-2|TRBV20-1
TGCAGTGGGGCCGGGACACCCACCGGGGAGCTGTTTTTT
CSGAGTPTGELFF